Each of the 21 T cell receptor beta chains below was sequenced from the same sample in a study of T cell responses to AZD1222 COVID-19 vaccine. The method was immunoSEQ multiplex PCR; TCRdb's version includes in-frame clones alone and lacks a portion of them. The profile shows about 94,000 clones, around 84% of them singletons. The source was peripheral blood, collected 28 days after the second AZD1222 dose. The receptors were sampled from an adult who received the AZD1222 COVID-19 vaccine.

The CDR3, as DNA: TGTGCCTGCAACCCGCGGGAGGGTGCCGACGAGCAGTACTTC. Residues: CACNPREGADEQYF. V is TRBV28 and J is TRBJ2-7, with 9 bases matching TRBD2. The CDR3 spans 14 residues. Trimming removed 11 bases from V and 5 bases from J; junction bases left unmatched: 13. The germline V gene encodes CDR1 MDHEN and CDR2 SYDVKM.

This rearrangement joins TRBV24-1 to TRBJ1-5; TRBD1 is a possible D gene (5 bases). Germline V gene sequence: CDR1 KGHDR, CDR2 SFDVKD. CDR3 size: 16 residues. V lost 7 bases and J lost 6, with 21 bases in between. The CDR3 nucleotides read TGTGCCACCAGACTCGGATGGGAAGGGACTAGTCAGCCCCAGCATTTT. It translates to CATRLGWEGTSQPQHF.

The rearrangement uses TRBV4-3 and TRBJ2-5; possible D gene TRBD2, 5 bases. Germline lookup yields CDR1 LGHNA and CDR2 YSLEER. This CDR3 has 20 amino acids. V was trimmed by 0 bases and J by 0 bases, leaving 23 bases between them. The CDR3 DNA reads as TGCGCCAGCAGCCAAGATCTCGCATTCGGAAGCGGCCGGTACCAAGAGACCCAGTACTTC. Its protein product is CASSQDLAFGSGRYQETQYF.

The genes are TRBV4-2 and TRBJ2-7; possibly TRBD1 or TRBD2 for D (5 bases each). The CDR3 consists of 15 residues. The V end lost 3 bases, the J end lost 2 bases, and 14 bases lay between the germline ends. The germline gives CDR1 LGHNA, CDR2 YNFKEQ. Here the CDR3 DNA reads TGTGCCAGCAGCCAGTTCGGGACGGGTACCTACGAGCAGTACTTC. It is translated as CASSQFGTGTYEQYF.

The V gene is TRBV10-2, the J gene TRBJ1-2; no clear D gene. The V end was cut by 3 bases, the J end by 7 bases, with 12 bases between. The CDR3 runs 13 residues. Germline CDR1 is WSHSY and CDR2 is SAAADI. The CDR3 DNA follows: TGCGCCAGCAGTGACCGACCCCGGAGTGGCTACACCTTC. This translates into CASSDRPRSGYTF.

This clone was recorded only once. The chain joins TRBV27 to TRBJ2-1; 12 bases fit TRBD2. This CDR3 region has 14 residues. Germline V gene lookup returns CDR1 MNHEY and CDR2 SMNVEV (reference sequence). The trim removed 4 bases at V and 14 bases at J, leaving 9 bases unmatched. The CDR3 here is CASSSPTSGSQEFF. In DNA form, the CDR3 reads TGTGCCAGCAGTTCTCCGACTAGCGGGAGTCAAGAGTTCTTC.

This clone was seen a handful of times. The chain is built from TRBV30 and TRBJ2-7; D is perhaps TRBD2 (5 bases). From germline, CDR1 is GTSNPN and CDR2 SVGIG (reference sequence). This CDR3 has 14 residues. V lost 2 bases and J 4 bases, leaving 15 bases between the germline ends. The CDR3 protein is CAWSTLSGLYEQYF. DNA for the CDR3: TGTGCCTGGAGTACCCTTTCCGGACTTTACGAGCAGTACTTC.

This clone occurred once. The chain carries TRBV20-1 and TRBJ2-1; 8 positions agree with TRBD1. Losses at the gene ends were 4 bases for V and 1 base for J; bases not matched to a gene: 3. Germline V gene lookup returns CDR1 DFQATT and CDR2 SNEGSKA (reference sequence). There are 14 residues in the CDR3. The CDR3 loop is CSAIDRGSYNEQFF. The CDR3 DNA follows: TGCAGTGCTATTGACAGGGGATCCTACAATGAGCAGTTCTTC.

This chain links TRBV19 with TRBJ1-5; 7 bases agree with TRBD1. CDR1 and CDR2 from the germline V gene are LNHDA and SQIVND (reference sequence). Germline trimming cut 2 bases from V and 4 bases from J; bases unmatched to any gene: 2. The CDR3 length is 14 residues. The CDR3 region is CASSIRTGNQPQHF. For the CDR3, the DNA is TGTGCCAGTAGTATAAGGACAGGAAATCAGCCCCAGCATTTT.

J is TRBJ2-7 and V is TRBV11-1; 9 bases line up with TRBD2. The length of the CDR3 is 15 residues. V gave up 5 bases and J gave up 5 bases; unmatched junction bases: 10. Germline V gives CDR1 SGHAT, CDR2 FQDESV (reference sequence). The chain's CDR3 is CASSDLGGRGNEQYF. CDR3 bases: TGTGCCAGCAGCGACCTCGGCGGGAGGGGAAACGAGCAGTACTTC.

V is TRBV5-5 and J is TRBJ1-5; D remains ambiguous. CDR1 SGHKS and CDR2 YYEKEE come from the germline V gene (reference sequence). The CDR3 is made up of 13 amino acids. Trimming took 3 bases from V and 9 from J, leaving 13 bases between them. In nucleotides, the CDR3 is TGTGCCAGCAGCTCTCTCGGGTGGTCGCCCCAGCATTTT. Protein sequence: CASSSLGWSPQHF.

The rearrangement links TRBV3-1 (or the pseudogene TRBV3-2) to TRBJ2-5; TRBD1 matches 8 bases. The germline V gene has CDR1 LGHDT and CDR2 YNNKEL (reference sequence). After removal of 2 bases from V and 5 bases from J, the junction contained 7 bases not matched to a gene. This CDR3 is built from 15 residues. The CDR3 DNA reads TGTGCCAGCAGCCAATCCCAGGGGGCTGGGGAGACCCAGTACTTC. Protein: CASSQSQGAGETQYF.

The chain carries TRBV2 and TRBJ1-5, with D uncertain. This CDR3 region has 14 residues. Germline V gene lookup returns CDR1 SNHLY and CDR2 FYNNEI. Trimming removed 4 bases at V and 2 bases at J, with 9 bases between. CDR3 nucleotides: TGTGCCAGCAGTGGAGGATTGGGCAATCAGCCCCAGCATTTT. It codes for CASSGGLGNQPQHF.

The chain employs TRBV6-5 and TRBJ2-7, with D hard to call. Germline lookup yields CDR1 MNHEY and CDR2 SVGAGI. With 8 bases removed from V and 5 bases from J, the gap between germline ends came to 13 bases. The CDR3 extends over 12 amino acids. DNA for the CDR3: TGTGCCAGCGAGAATTCGGTTAACGAGCAGTACTTC. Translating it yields CASENSVNEQYF.

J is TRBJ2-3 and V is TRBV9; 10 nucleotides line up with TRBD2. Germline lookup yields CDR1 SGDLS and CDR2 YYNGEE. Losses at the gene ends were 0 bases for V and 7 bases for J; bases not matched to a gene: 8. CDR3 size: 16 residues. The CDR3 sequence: CASSVESGGVSNTQYF. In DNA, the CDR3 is TGTGCCAGCAGCGTAGAGAGCGGGGGGGTATCAAATACGCAGTATTTT.

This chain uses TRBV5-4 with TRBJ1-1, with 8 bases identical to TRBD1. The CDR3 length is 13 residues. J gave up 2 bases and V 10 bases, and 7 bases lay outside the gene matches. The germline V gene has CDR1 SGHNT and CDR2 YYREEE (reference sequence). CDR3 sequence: CAGTGGLNTEAFF. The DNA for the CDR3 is TGTGCCGGAACAGGGGGGCTTAACACTGAAGCTTTCTTT.

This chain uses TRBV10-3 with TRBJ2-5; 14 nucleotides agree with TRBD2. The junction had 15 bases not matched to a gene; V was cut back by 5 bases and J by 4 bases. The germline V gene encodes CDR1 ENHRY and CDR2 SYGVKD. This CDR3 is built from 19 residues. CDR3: CAISFPSTGTSGRGETQYF. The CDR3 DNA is TGTGCCATCAGTTTCCCATCCACCGGGACTAGCGGGAGAGGAGAGACCCAGTACTTC.

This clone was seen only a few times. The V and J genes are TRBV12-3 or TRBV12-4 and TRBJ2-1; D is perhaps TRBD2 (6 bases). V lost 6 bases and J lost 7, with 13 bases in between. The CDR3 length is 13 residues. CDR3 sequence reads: CASSLNLANEQFF. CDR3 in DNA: TGTGCCAGCAGCTTAAACCTAGCGAATGAGCAGTTCTTC.

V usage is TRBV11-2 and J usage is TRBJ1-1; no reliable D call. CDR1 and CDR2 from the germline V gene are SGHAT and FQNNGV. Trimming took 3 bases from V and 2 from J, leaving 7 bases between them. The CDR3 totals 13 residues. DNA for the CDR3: TGTGCCAGCAGCTTGGCCGTTAACACTGAAGCTTTCTTT. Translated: CASSLAVNTEAFF.

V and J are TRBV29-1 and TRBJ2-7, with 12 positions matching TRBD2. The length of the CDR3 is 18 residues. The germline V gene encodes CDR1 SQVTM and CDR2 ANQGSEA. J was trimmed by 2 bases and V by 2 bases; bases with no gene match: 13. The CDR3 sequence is CSVEQLAGGTSLTYEQYF. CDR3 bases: TGCAGCGTTGAACAACTAGCGGGAGGCACCTCCCTAACCTACGAGCAGTACTTC.

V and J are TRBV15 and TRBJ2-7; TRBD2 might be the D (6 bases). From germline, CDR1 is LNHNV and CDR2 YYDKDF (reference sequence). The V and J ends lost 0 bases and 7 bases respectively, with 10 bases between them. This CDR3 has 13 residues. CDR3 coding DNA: TGTGCCACCAGCAGAGATGGAGGGGAAGAGCAGTACTTC. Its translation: CATSRDGGEEQYF.